The present entry profiles one TCR beta chain with its context. CDR1 and CDR2 from the germline V gene are SNHLY and FYNNEI. V was pared by 5 bases and J by 3 bases, with 22 bases between. There are 18 residues in the CDR3. The data derive from a study of T-cell reconstitution after alpha-beta-depleted transplantation in children. It was with unique molecular identifiers that the TCRbeta library was prepared. TCRdb re-derived calls from the PCR reads in MiXCR, one entry per CDR3 protein. Of about 410,000 distinct CDR3 sequences in the sample, about 20% were seen once. The source is a human donor who donated a stem cell graft to a child with acute myeloid leukemia. J is TRBJ2-2 and V is TRBV2; perhaps TRBD2 as D (6 bases). This material consisted of PBMCs from the stem cell graft donor, taken from the stem cell graft. The CDR3 reads CASSRRGGESSYTGELFF. The CDR3 DNA reads as TGTGCCAGCAGTCGAAGGGGAGGAGAAAGCTCCTACACCGGGGAGCTGTTTTTT.